Reported below is one T cell receptor (beta chain). Its matching antigen is unknown. One tube held mixed TRB-A and TRB-B primer pools for touch-down PCR. TCRdb re-called the multiplex PCR reads, yielding one record per CDR3 amino acid sequence without DNA. The data include around 8,000 distinct CDR3 sequences; the top ten clones carry 28%. The sample is drawn from a study of T cell clusters in autoimmune cytopenias. Findings and limits, study-wide: Active autoimmune hepatitis patients had almost three-fold fewer exclusive TRB clusters than healthy donors. No cluster-lack signature appeared between secondary cytopenia and chronic lymphocytic leukemia patients, apparently due to lymphoma masking. TRB repertoire shifts in secondary cytopenia and chronic lymphocytic leukemia mostly reflected lymphoma, not autoimmunity.

Per the germline V gene, CDR1 is LNHNV and CDR2 is YYDKDF (reference sequence). The CDR3 runs 17 residues. TRB was amplified from 250 ng of peripheral blood genomic DNA per sample. This TCR came from a human donor with an autoimmune cytopenia or autoimmune hepatitis (not recorded which). Specimen: peripheral blood. This chain connects TRBV15 to TRBJ2-1; with no DNA, the TCRdb D assignment of TRBD2 cannot be verified. The chain's CDR3 is CATSRGLAGDGGNEQFF.